These 28 T cell receptor beta chains originate from one sample sequenced in a study of OX40 agonist ivuxolimab in advanced cancers. TCRdb keeps only in-frame clones here, not all; method: immunoSEQ multiplex PCR. Of about 16,000 clones detected, 80% to 95% appear once; the ten largest clones hold approximately 29%. The sample was CD4+ or CD8+ T cells sorted from blood, taken in a trial of the OX40 agonist ivuxolimab. The receptors were sampled from an adult with an advanced solid tumor such as melanoma, head and neck, liver or kidney cancer.

V is TRBV13 and J is TRBJ2-7; 14 nucleotides line up with TRBD2. Germline V CDR1 and CDR2: PRHDT, FYEKMQ (reference sequence). The CDR3 runs to 17 residues. The junction had 13 bases not matched to a gene; V was cut back by 6 bases and J by 6 bases. CDR3 amino acids: CASRTGTSGGHLLEQYF. The CDR3 nucleotides read TGTGCCAGCAGAACCGGGACTAGCGGGGGACACCTTCTCGAGCAGTACTTC.

This clone occurred a few times. The CDR3 DNA is TGTGCCAGCAGCTTGGTGTCCATGAACACTGAAGCTTTCTTT. It yields the protein CASSLVSMNTEAFF. The genes are TRBV5-5 and TRBJ1-1; D is uncertain. Germline V gives CDR1 SGHKS, CDR2 YYEKEE (reference sequence). The CDR3 is 14 residues long. V shed 0 bases and J shed 0 bases, with 6 bases lying between them.

This clone was counted between two and nine times. The chain's CDR3 is CASSLSPSDGYTF. CDR3 nucleotide sequence: TGTGCCAGCAGCTTAAGCCCATCGGATGGCTACACCTTC. This chain connects TRBV7-3 to TRBJ1-2; D not resolved. Germline V gene lookup returns CDR1 SGHTA and CDR2 FQGTGA. The CDR3 consists of 13 residues. Deletions cut 1 base from V and 6 bases from J, with 9 bases between.

V is TRBV21-1 and J is TRBJ2-5; the DNA was not compared with TRBD1, the D call given in the table. TRBV21-1 is designated a pseudogene. CDR3 length: 13 residues. The CDR3 DNA reads as TGTGCCAGCCGGGGACAGGAGCAAGAGACCCAGTACTTC. Translating gives CASRGQEQETQYF.

The V call is TRBV30, the J call TRBJ2-5, with 9 bases aligning to TRBD2. The CDR3 consists of 15 residues. The germline V gene encodes CDR1 GTSNPN and CDR2 SVGIG (reference sequence). Trimming took 8 bases from V and 5 from J; bases not matched to a gene: 15. The DNA for the CDR3 is TGTGCCAGAACAACGGGACTAGCCTTGACGGAGACCCAGTACTTC. Translation gives CARTTGLALTETQYF.

J is TRBJ2-7 and V is TRBV19; D is unclear. Per the germline V gene, CDR1 is LNHDA and CDR2 is SQIVND (reference sequence). This CDR3 region has 14 residues. The V gene lost 5 bases and the J gene lost 0 bases, with 11 bases spanning the gap. This CDR3 reads CASSPGDFSYEQYF. CDR3 coding DNA: TGTGCCAGTAGTCCGGGCGACTTCTCCTACGAGCAGTACTTC.

The rearrangement uses TRBV11-2 and TRBJ2-2; 12 bases line up with TRBD2. CDR1 SGHAT and CDR2 FQNNGV come from the germline V gene. V lost 0 bases to trimming and J lost 1 base; unmatched junction nucleotides: 9. CDR3 size: 20 residues. CDR3 sequence (DNA): TGTGCCAGCAGCTTAGATCCGCTGGTACTAGCGGGAGGGAACACCGGGGAGCTGTTTTTT. Its translation is CASSLDPLVLAGGNTGELFF.

J is TRBJ2-7 and V is TRBV7-9; D ambiguous. The V gene's germline CDR1 is SEHNR and CDR2 FQNEAQ (reference sequence). The CDR3 covers 13 residues. The V end was cut by 5 bases, the J end by 0 bases, with 8 bases between. DNA of the CDR3: TGTGCCAGCAGCCAGACACCCTCCTACGAGCAGTACTTC. Protein product: CASSQTPSYEQYF. The entire variable domain, with the rest obtained from reference TRBV7-9 and TRBJ2-7, is as follows: DTGVSQNPRHKITKRGQNVTFRCDPISEHNRLYWYRQTLGQGPEFLTYFQNEAQLEKSRLLSDRFSAERPKGSFSTLEIQRTEQGDSAMYLCASSQTPSYEQYFGPGTRLTVT.

The chain uses TRBV18 and TRBJ1-1; 8 bases line up with TRBD1. The germline V gene encodes CDR1 KGHSH and CDR2 LQKENI. The CDR3 totals 19 residues. With 0 bases clipped from V and 0 bases from J, the junction kept 12 bases outside the gene matches. CDR3 protein: CASSPPKTGAGLMNTEAFF. CDR3 bases: TGTGCCAGCTCACCACCCAAGACAGGGGCTGGGCTAATGAACACTGAAGCTTTCTTT.

V usage is TRBV5-1 and J usage is TRBJ2-4; 8 bases match TRBD1. CDR3 length equals 18 residues. CDR1 and CDR2 (germline): SGHRS, YFSETQ. The J segment lost 1 base and the V segment lost 0 bases, leaving 9 bases of the junction unmatched. This chain's CDR3 is CASSLAYQGADAKNIQYF. As DNA, the CDR3 is TGCGCCAGCAGCTTGGCCTATCAGGGGGCGGATGCCAAAAACATTCAGTACTTC.

The chain is built from TRBV10-3 and TRBJ2-7; 10 positions match TRBD1. There are 14 residues in the CDR3. The V segment lost 7 bases and the J segment 4 bases; nucleotides outside the gene matches: 7. Germline V lookup: CDR1 ENHRY, CDR2 SYGVKD. CDR3 coding DNA: TGTGCCATCAACCCGGACAGGGGGTCGTACGAGCAGTACTTC. Translated: CAINPDRGSYEQYF.

The chain uses TRBV5-3 and TRBJ2-7; 7 bases agree with TRBD2. TRBV5-3 is an ORF; its function is uncertain. The CDR3 is made up of 15 amino acids. Trimming removed 5 bases from V and 6 bases from J; junction bases left unmatched: 14. In DNA, the CDR3 is TGTGCCAGAAGACTAGGACTAGAAAAGGAGTGCGAGCAGTACTTC. This sequence encodes CARRLGLEKECEQYF.

The rearrangement links TRBV7-8 to TRBJ1-2; D is ambiguous. CDR3 length: 17 residues. CDR1 is SGHVS, CDR2 FQNEAQ, per germline. The V end lost 3 bases, the J end lost 2 bases, and 19 bases lay between the germline ends. CDR3 amino acids: CASSLLVGPGGNYGYTF. DNA for the CDR3: TGTGCCAGCAGCTTGTTGGTTGGTCCGGGTGGGAACTATGGCTACACCTTC.

The rearrangement links TRBV25-1 to TRBJ2-1; no reliable D call. The V and J ends lost 1 base and 7 bases respectively, with 17 bases between them. The CDR3 has 16 residues. CDR1 is MGHDK and CDR2 is SYGVNS in the germline V gene. The CDR3 DNA sequence: TGTGCCAGCAGTGAATTAGCTAGTAGTCTATGGAATGAGCAGTTCTTC. Protein: CASSELASSLWNEQFF.

The rearrangement joins TRBV13 to TRBJ2-3; D unclear. CDR1 PRHDT and CDR2 FYEKMQ come from the germline V gene (reference sequence). Trimming left V 2 bases short and J 3 bases short, with 6 bases between. The CDR3 sequence is 13 residues long. CDR3 residues: CASSLPPTDTQYF. The CDR3 coding sequence is TGTGCCAGCAGCTTACCACCGACAGATACGCAGTATTTT.

This chain links TRBV7-2 with TRBJ2-7, with 7 bases fitting TRBD1. Germline loops: CDR1 SGHTA, CDR2 FQGNSA. The V and J ends lost 5 bases and 1 base, in that order; junction bases with no gene match: 17. This CDR3 is built from 18 residues. The CDR3 reads CASSPAGTVYAPSYEQYF. CDR3 coding DNA: TGTGCCAGCAGCCCAGCCGGGACAGTATATGCTCCATCCTACGAGCAGTACTTC. Full variable domain (outside the CDR3, taken from reference TRBV7-2 and TRBJ2-7): GAGVSQSPSNKVTEKGKDVELRCDPISGHTALYWYRQSLGQGLEFLIYFQGNSAPDKSGLPSDRFSAERTGGSVSTLTIQRTQQEDSAVYLCASSPAGTVYAPSYEQYFGPGTRLTVT.

The chain carries TRBV6-5 and TRBJ1-5, with D hard to call. In germline, CDR1 is MNHEY, CDR2 SVGAGI. V shed 5 bases and J shed 2 bases, with 7 bases lying between them. CDR3 length equals 13 residues. CDR3 in amino acids: CASSNRGNQPQHF. CDR3 DNA sequence: TGTGCCAGCAGTAACCGGGGCAATCAGCCCCAGCATTTT.

The chain employs TRBV2 and TRBJ2-5; 16 bases align to TRBD2. The CDR3 extends over 17 amino acids. The germline V gene encodes CDR1 SNHLY and CDR2 FYNNEI. V was clipped by 7 bases and J by 4 bases; unmatched bases: 9. As DNA, the CDR3 is TGTGCCAGCACGGGGGGACTAGCGGGAGGGGGGGCAGAGACCCAGTACTTC. Translation: CASTGGLAGGGAETQYF.

The CDR3, as DNA: TGTGCCAGCAGTCCCCGACTAGCGGGCTACGAGCAGTACTTC. Its protein is CASSPRLAGYEQYF. The chain has TRBV27 and TRBJ2-7; 10 positions match TRBD2. V shed 5 bases, J shed 3 bases, and the junction held 4 bases outside the gene matches. This CDR3 region has 14 residues. Germline-derived CDR1 and CDR2 are MNHEY and SMNVEV (reference sequence).

The CDR3 region has the DNA TGTGCTAGTGGTCCTGGGATCTCTGGGGCCAACGTCCTGACTTTC. Translating gives CASGPGISGANVLTF. The rearrangement links TRBV12-5 to TRBJ2-6, with unresolved D. Trimming pared 5 bases from V and 0 bases from J, leaving 8 bases between. CDR3 length: 15 amino acids. Germline-derived CDR1 and CDR2 are LGHNT and FRNRAP.

V and J are TRBV10-1 and TRBJ2-1; 12 bases agree with TRBD2. The CDR3 length is 19 residues. V gave up 2 bases and J gave up 0 bases; unmatched junction bases: 8. The germline V gene has CDR1 WNHNN and CDR2 SYGVQD (reference sequence). CDR3 sequence: CASSEGLAGPISSYNEQFF. The CDR3 DNA is TGCGCCAGCAGTGAGGGACTAGCGGGGCCGATAAGCTCCTACAATGAGCAGTTCTTC.

CDR3 residues: CASREGLAETGELFF. The CDR3 DNA reads TGTGCCAGCAGGGAGGGACTAGCGGAGACCGGGGAGCTGTTTTTT. The V gene is TRBV6-1, the J gene TRBJ2-2; 11 nucleotides align to TRBD2. The CDR3 has 15 amino acids. Trimming cost V 6 bases and J 5 bases; bases outside gene matches: 5. CDR1 MNHNS and CDR2 SASEGT come from the germline V gene.

V gene TRBV7-2 combines with J gene TRBJ2-1; 9 bases line up with TRBD2. The J segment lost 4 bases and the V segment lost 1 base, leaving 11 bases of the junction unmatched. CDR3 length: 18 amino acids. CDR1 is SGHTA and CDR2 is FQGNSA in the germline V gene. The CDR3 region has the DNA TGTGCCAGCAGCTTAGTGGCGAGCGGGAGGAGTCTTTACAATGAGCAGTTCTTC. It translates to CASSLVASGRSLYNEQFF.

By share of the sample, this clone is medium-sized (0.01 to 0.1%). The V call is TRBV19, the J call TRBJ1-1; D is unclear. Germline assignment: CDR1 LNHDA and CDR2 SQIVND (reference sequence). Trimming shortened V by 3 bases and J by 1 base, and 12 bases separated the two germline ends. The CDR3 is 15 residues long. The CDR3 DNA follows: TGTGCCAGTAGTATCGGACCGGCGGGGAACACTGAAGCTTTCTTT. Protein: CASSIGPAGNTEAFF.

V and J are TRBV6-1 and TRBJ1-5; 9 bases map to TRBD1. J lost 4 bases, V lost 6 bases, and 7 bases had no gene match. The CDR3 is made up of 15 amino acids. Germline assignment: CDR1 MNHNS and CDR2 SASEGT. The CDR3 nucleotides read TGTGCCAGCAGATCCGGAGACAGGGGGAATCAGCCCCAGCATTTT. Its translation is CASRSGDRGNQPQHF.

A word on this clone: Mismatch with germline at one junction end may stem from a read error. The V call is TRBV14, the J call TRBJ1-2, with unresolved D. The CDR3 is 15 residues long. The V gene's germline CDR1 is SGHDN and CDR2 FVKESK. The CDR3 region is CASSQVLGSNFGYTF. The CDR3 bases are TGTGCCAGCAGCCAAGTCCTGGGTTCGAACTTTGGCTACACCTTC.

The chain combines TRBV4-3 with TRBJ2-7, with 9 bases lining up with TRBD2. V gave up 1 base and J gave up 2 bases; unmatched junction bases: 3. The CDR3 is 15 amino acids. Germline V gene data show CDR1 as LGHNA and CDR2 as YSLEER. The CDR3 region has the DNA TGCGCCAGCAGCCAAGTGTCTAGCGGGACCTACGAGCAGTACTTC. Translation gives CASSQVSSGTYEQYF.

The chain is built from TRBV7-9 and TRBJ2-7; D possibly corresponds to TRBD2 (6 bases). The CDR3 is 14 residues long. V was cut by 1 base and J by 3 bases, with 10 bases left in between. CDR1 and CDR2 from the germline V gene are SEHNR and FQNEAQ (reference sequence). The CDR3: CASSLDGGNYEQYF. As DNA, the CDR3 is TGTGCCAGCAGCTTAGATGGAGGGAACTACGAGCAGTACTTC.